Following are 27 T cell receptor beta chains from one sample sequenced in a study of shared T cell receptors in the human thymus. The assay was immunoSEQ multiplex PCR, and TCRdb's table has in-frame clones only and misses some. The profile shows about 500,000 clones, around 82% of them singletons. This sample was shared with a second study, whose subject was human thymus T cells.

The sample was thymocytes. Receptors originate from a boy under two years old with a congenital heart defect.

This clone was seen only once. V usage is TRBV5-4 and J usage is TRBJ1-2; 7 bases are shared with TRBD1. The CDR3 totals 16 residues. Germline-derived CDR1 and CDR2 are SGHNT and YYREEE (reference sequence). V lost 10 bases to trimming and J lost 4 bases; unmatched junction nucleotides: 19. CDR3 protein: CAGYRDSAILSYGYTF. The CDR3 DNA sequence: TGTGCCGGGTACCGGGACAGCGCAATCTTGAGCTATGGCTACACCTTC. Full variable domain (rest looked up from reference TRBV5-4 and TRBJ1-2): ETGVTQSPTHLIKTRGQQVTLRCSSQSGHNTVSWYQQALGQGPQFIFQYYREEENGRGNFPPRFSGLQFPNYSSELNVNALELDDSALYLCAGYRDSAILSYGYTFGSGTRLTVV.

This clone was recorded once. V and J are TRBV29-1 and TRBJ2-7, with 9 bases lining up with TRBD2. The V gene end was trimmed by 3 bases and the J gene end by 4 bases; junction bases not matched to a gene: 7. The CDR3 is made up of 14 amino acids. Germline loops: CDR1 SQVTM, CDR2 ANQGSEA. This chain's CDR3 is CSVEGASGIYEQYF. In DNA form, the CDR3 reads TGCAGCGTTGAGGGTGCTAGCGGGATTTACGAGCAGTACTTC.

CDR3 nucleotide sequence: TGTGCCAGCAGTGCCTGGACAGGCTACAACCGGCAGTTCTTC. Translating it yields CASSAWTGYNRQFF. V gene TRBV27 combines with J gene TRBJ2-1; 7 bases fit TRBD1. Germline-derived CDR1 and CDR2 are MNHEY and SMNVEV (reference sequence). Trimming removed 5 bases from V and 12 bases from J; junction bases left unmatched: 13. CDR3 length: 14 residues.

This clone was found a few times. The rearrangement joins TRBV27 to TRBJ2-7; 9 bases fit TRBD1. The CDR3 is 14 residues long. Losses at the gene ends were 4 bases for V and 2 bases for J; bases not matched to a gene: 3. Germline CDR1 reads MNHEY; CDR2 reads SMNVEV (reference sequence). CDR3 in DNA: TGTGCCAGCAGTTGGGGGACAGGGACCTACGAGCAGTACTTC. Residues: CASSWGTGTYEQYF.

The V call is TRBV9, the J call TRBJ2-2, with TRBD1 matching over 8 bases. The CDR3 loop spans 16 amino acids. Per the germline V gene, CDR1 is SGDLS and CDR2 is YYNGEE. J gave up 3 bases and V 0 bases, and 4 bases lay outside the gene matches. This CDR3 reads CASSVGRTGHTGELFF. The CDR3 coding sequence is TGTGCCAGCAGCGTAGGTAGGACAGGGCACACCGGGGAGCTGTTTTTT. Drawing the rest from reference TRBV9 and TRBJ2-2, the complete variable domain is DSGVTQTPKHLITATGQRVTLRCSPRSGDLSVYWYQQSLDQGLQFLIQYYNGEERAKGNILERFSAQQFPDLHSELNLSSLELGDSALYFCASSVGRTGHTGELFFGEGSRLTVL.

The rearrangement links TRBV4-3 to TRBJ2-2, with TRBD2 matching 14 bases. V shed 1 base and J 1 base; nucleotides not matched to a gene: 14. This CDR3 spans 22 amino acids. Germline CDR1 and CDR2: LGHNA and YSLEER. In nucleotides, the CDR3 is TGCGCCAGCAGCCAAGTTCGCCCCGCCGGGACTAGCGGGAGAAGGAACACCGGGGAGCTGTTTTTT. Protein: CASSQVRPAGTSGRRNTGELFF.

The chain has TRBV18 and TRBJ2-7; D call uncertain. The CDR3 has 12 residues. V was trimmed by 6 bases and J by 7 bases, leaving 13 bases between them. Germline CDR1 KGHSH, CDR2 LQKENI. CDR3 protein: CASSGLAGEQYF. The DNA for the CDR3 is TGTGCCAGCTCCGGGTTGGCTGGGGAGCAGTACTTC.

This clone was seen a handful of times. The chain uses TRBV2 and TRBJ2-5, with TRBD1 matching 9 bases. The V and J ends lost 5 bases and 4 bases, in that order; junction bases with no gene match: 8. Germline V lookup: CDR1 SNHLY, CDR2 FYNNEI. The CDR3 consists of 15 residues. The CDR3 spells CASSPSTGGLETQYF. DNA for the CDR3: TGTGCCAGCAGTCCCTCCACAGGGGGCTTAGAGACCCAGTACTTC.

This chain uses TRBV27 with TRBJ2-3, with 10 bases aligning to TRBD2. Germline lookup yields CDR1 MNHEY and CDR2 SMNVEV (reference sequence). This CDR3 is 19 amino acids long. Unmatched junction bases numbered 11, after V lost 2 bases and J lost 0 bases. In DNA form, the CDR3 reads TGTGCCAGCAGTTTAGGTATGTCTAGCGGGAGACCTAGCACAGATACGCAGTATTTT. Translation: CASSLGMSSGRPSTDTQYF.

This rearrangement joins TRBV6-1 to TRBJ2-3; tentative D call: TRBD2 (5 bases). CDR1 and CDR2 from the germline V gene are MNHNS and SASEGT. The CDR3 loop spans 17 amino acids. Trimming stripped 3 bases from V and 2 bases from J, with 18 bases between. The CDR3 nucleotides are TGTGCCAGCAGTGAGCCCGAGGGCCTCGGGTTCACAGATACGCAGTATTTT. Translation: CASSEPEGLGFTDTQYF.

The chain combines TRBV4-3 with TRBJ1-4; 7 bases are shared with TRBD1. This CDR3 spans 18 amino acids. From germline, CDR1 is LGHNA and CDR2 YSLEER. V shed 1 base and J 5 bases; nucleotides not matched to a gene: 13. CDR3 loop: CASSQALGQAHFNEKLFF. The CDR3 coding sequence is TGCGCCAGCAGCCAAGCGCTAGGACAGGCCCACTTCAATGAAAAACTGTTTTTT.

This chain joins TRBV30 and TRBJ2-3, with TRBD2 matching over 8 bases. The CDR3 length is 19 residues. Germline V gene sequence: CDR1 GTSNPN, CDR2 SVGIG (reference sequence). Trimming at V came to 0 bases and at J to 4 bases, leaving 18 bases not matched to a gene. This CDR3 reads CAWSVLLRKKRERSDTQYF. For the CDR3, the DNA is TGTGCCTGGAGTGTACTTCTACGGAAGAAGCGGGAGCGGTCAGATACGCAGTATTTT. Using reference TRBV30 and TRBJ2-3 for the parts outside the CDR3, the full variable domain is SQTIHQWPATLVQPVGSPLSLECTVEGTSNPNLYWYRQAAGRGLQLLFYSVGIGQISSEVPQNLSASRPQDRQFILSSKKLLLSDSGFYLCAWSVLLRKKRERSDTQYFGPGTRLTVL.

The chain employs TRBV19 and TRBJ2-3; 11 bases agree with TRBD2. V lost 5 bases and J lost 8; bases outside the gene matches: 9. The CDR3 length is 15 residues. The germline V gene encodes CDR1 LNHDA and CDR2 SQIVND (reference sequence). CDR3 coding DNA: TGTGCCAGTAGTGCCCATAGCGGGAGGGGAGGTACGCAGTATTTT. Its protein product is CASSAHSGRGGTQYF.

This clone appeared a single time. The J gene is TRBJ2-5, the V gene TRBV13; TRBD2 matches 13 bases. Germline V CDR1 and CDR2: PRHDT, FYEKMQ (reference sequence). V shed 6 bases and J 7 bases; nucleotides not matched to a gene: 11. The CDR3 loop spans 16 amino acids. The CDR3 is CASRLTGTSGKGTQYF. The DNA for the CDR3 is TGTGCCAGCAGACTTACCGGGACTAGCGGGAAGGGGACCCAGTACTTC.

V and J are TRBV5-4 and TRBJ1-1; 12 bases are a match to TRBD1. Germline values: CDR1 SGHNT, CDR2 YYREEE (reference sequence). The CDR3 totals 19 residues. V was clipped by 2 bases and J by 0 bases; unmatched bases: 11. The CDR3 loop reads CASSFYPGQGARLNTEAFF. CDR3 nucleotide sequence: TGTGCCAGCAGCTTTTATCCGGGACAGGGGGCAAGGTTGAACACTGAAGCTTTCTTT.

The chain couples TRBV5-6 to TRBJ1-4, with 9 bases lining up with TRBD1. The CDR3 consists of 15 residues. J gave up 7 bases and V 0 bases, and 4 bases lay outside the gene matches. Germline lookup yields CDR1 SGHDT and CDR2 YYEEEE. The CDR3 region is CASSLGGTGSEKLFF. As DNA, the CDR3 is TGTGCCAGCAGCTTGGGCGGGACAGGGAGTGAAAAACTGTTTTTT.

The genes are TRBV2 and TRBJ2-7; 15 positions agree with TRBD2. The germline V gene has CDR1 SNHLY and CDR2 FYNNEI. The V segment lost 6 bases and the J segment 4 bases; nucleotides outside the gene matches: 19. The CDR3 runs 20 residues. The CDR3 bases are TGTGCCAGCAGCGCCACAGGGACTAGCGGGAGGCCGACCATCTTTTACGAGCAGTACTTC. The encoded protein is CASSATGTSGRPTIFYEQYF.

The gene calls are TRBV5-6 and TRBJ1-2; D might be TRBD1 (5 bases). V gave up 3 bases and J gave up 0 bases, with 12 bases separating them. This CDR3 contains 15 residues. Germline CDR1 and CDR2: SGHDT and YYEEEE. The CDR3 is CASSWGLEANYGYTF. The CDR3 DNA reads TGTGCCAGCAGCTGGGGACTGGAAGCTAACTATGGCTACACCTTC.

The chain couples TRBV4-3 to TRBJ2-2, with a weak D call TRBD2 (5 bases). The CDR3 covers 16 residues. CDR1 and CDR2 (germline): LGHNA, YSLEER. Trimming shortened V by 3 bases and J by 4 bases, and 15 bases separated the two germline ends. As DNA, the CDR3 is TGCGCCAGCAGCCAGGCTACTAGTTTACTCACCGGGGAGCTGTTTTTT. Translated: CASSQATSLLTGELFF.

The chain has TRBV4-3 and TRBJ2-7, with D uncertain. The ends were cut back, 2 bases at V and 0 bases at J, with 11 bases in the middle. Germline CDR1 reads LGHNA; CDR2 reads YSLEER. This CDR3 contains 15 residues. In DNA form, the CDR3 reads TGCGCCAGCAGCCAAAGTCCAGGAAACTCCTACGAGCAGTACTTC. Its translation is CASSQSPGNSYEQYF.

V usage is TRBV6-1 and J usage is TRBJ1-5; maybe TRBD1 (5 bases). With 5 bases removed from V and 3 bases from J, the gap between germline ends came to 8 bases. Germline V gives CDR1 MNHNS, CDR2 SASEGT. This CDR3 comprises 13 residues. The CDR3 sequence: CASSRGPNQPQHF. The DNA of the CDR3 is TGTGCCAGCAGTAGGGGCCCCAATCAGCCCCAGCATTTT.

V usage is TRBV2 and J usage is TRBJ2-7, with 10 bases that match TRBD2. In germline, CDR1 is SNHLY, CDR2 FYNNEI. CDR3 size: 17 residues. Trimming cost V 8 bases and J 6 bases; bases outside gene matches: 19. The CDR3 here is CASEALAGEGPGSEQYF. Here the CDR3 DNA reads TGTGCCAGCGAGGCGCTAGCGGGAGAGGGGCCTGGGAGCGAGCAGTACTTC.

The genes are TRBV18 and TRBJ2-6, with 8 bases that match TRBD2. Trimming cost V 3 bases and J 3 bases; bases outside gene matches: 4. The CDR3 totals 16 residues. Germline V gene data show CDR1 as KGHSH and CDR2 as LQKENI. This CDR3 is CASSPTGGVGANVLTF. Here the CDR3 DNA reads TGTGCCAGCTCACCGACCGGGGGGGTTGGGGCCAACGTCCTGACTTTC.

This rearrangement joins TRBV19 to TRBJ2-4, with D possibly being TRBD1 (5 bases). This CDR3 is built from 14 residues. Germline lookup yields CDR1 LNHDA and CDR2 SQIVND (reference sequence). Trimming removed 8 bases at V and 0 bases at J, with 11 bases between. CDR3 sequence (DNA): TGTGCCAGTGGGGCGGTGCTAGCCAAAAACATTCAGTACTTC. This gives the protein CASGAVLAKNIQYF.

The table lists this clone with a count of one. The rearrangement links TRBV5-1 to TRBJ2-7; 8 bases align to TRBD2. Germline V gives CDR1 SGHRS, CDR2 YFSETQ. The J segment lost 7 bases and the V segment lost 3 bases, leaving 15 bases of the junction unmatched. CDR3 length: 16 amino acids. The DNA of the CDR3 is TGCGCCAGCAGCTGTGTAGCGGGAAGCCCCCCGCGGGAGCAGTACTTC. Residues: CASSCVAGSPPREQYF.

This chain connects TRBV7-9 to TRBJ2-2; 7 bases align to TRBD2. The CDR3 is made up of 15 amino acids. The J segment lost 9 bases and the V segment lost 2 bases, leaving 9 bases of the junction unmatched. Germline V gene lookup returns CDR1 SEHNR and CDR2 FQNEAQ (reference sequence). The CDR3 sequence is CASSLPGGPPRELFF. DNA for the CDR3: TGTGCCAGCAGCTTACCGGGAGGACCCCCGAGGGAGCTGTTTTTT.

The chain recombines TRBV15 with TRBJ1-1; tentatively, D is TRBD1 (5 bases). This CDR3 comprises 15 residues. The V and J ends lost 0 bases and 5 bases respectively, with 13 bases between them. CDR1 is LNHNV, CDR2 YYDKDF, per germline (reference sequence). The CDR3 bases are TGTGCCACCAGCAGAGATTGGGGGGTGGGGACTGAAGCTTTCTTT. Translated, it gives CATSRDWGVGTEAFF.